This TCR beta chain was sequenced for a study of Ad26.COV2.S vaccination and SARS-CoV-2 variants. Across the study: Dosing was one shot or two shots 56 days apart.

As for this clone: Its target is not known.

Treatment given: 15 to 20 received Ad26.COV2.S at low or high dose, single or two shots; about 5 received placebo; per-sample allocation not given. Day 63 after the first injection of vaccine or placebo was the sampling time. This adult donor, from Boston, was 18-55 years old. With 4 bases removed from V and 1 base from J, the gap between germline ends came to 11 bases. CDR3 length: 15 residues. Germline V gene sequence: CDR1 SGHRS, CDR2 YFSETQ. The study, taken as a whole, reports: Vaccine recipients had higher spike-specific TCR breadth than placebo recipients.

Profiling relied on immunoSEQ multiplex PCR, and the TCRdb table lists in-frame clones only, not all of them. The repertoire holds a few hundred thousand clones, around four fifths seen once, with approximately 7% in the top ten. The J gene is TRBJ2-2, the V gene TRBV5-1; D might be TRBD2 (6 bases). The source is a person between 18 and 59 years old who received the Ad26.COV2.S COVID-19 vaccine or a placebo. Sample: peripheral blood, taken in a trial of Ad26.COV2.S vaccine versus placebo. The chain's CDR3 is CASSPGTGNTGELFF. As DNA, the CDR3 is TGCGCCAGCAGCCCCGGGACTGGGAACACCGGGGAGCTGTTTTTT.